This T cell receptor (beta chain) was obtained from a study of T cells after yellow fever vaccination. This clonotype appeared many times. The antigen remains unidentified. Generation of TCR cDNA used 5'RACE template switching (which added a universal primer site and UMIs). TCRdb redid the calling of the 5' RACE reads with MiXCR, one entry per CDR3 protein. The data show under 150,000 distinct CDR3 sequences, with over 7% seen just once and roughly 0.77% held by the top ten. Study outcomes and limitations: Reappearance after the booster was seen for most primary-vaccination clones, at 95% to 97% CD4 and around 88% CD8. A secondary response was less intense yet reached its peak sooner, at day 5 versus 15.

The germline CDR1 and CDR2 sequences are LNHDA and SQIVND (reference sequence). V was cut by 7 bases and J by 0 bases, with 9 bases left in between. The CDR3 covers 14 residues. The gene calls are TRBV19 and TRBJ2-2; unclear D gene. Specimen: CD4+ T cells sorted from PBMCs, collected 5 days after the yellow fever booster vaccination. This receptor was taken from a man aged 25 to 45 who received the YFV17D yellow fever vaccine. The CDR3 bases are TGTGCCAGTAAAGAACGGCCGAACACCGGGGAGCTGTTTTTT. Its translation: CASKERPNTGELFF.